This TCR beta chain came from a study of blood T cell repertoires in COVID-19. Study summary: Samples representing acute and convalescent COVID-19 were sourced from the United States, Italy and Spain.

Authors' data handling: Nucleated cell counts were estimated from reference gene primer amplification. Here immunoSEQ multiplex PCR was the method, and the copy in TCRdb shows in-frame clones only, minus some. The DNA gave D and trimming, while V, J and clone size come from that table. The profile covers 230,000 or so clones, with about 90% appearing a single time and under 2.5% taken by the ten largest. Germline V gene sequence: CDR1 ENHRY, CDR2 SYGVKD. The ends lost 0 bases at V and 6 bases at J; junction bases unmatched: 9. This CDR3 region has 16 residues. This receptor was taken from a man between 35 and 55 years old with active or convalescent COVID-19. What was sequenced was peripheral blood. The V and J genes are TRBV10-3 and TRBJ2-5; 8 bases match TRBD2. The DNA of the CDR3 is TGTGCCATCAGTGAGTCGTTCGGGGGGGCACAAAAGACCCAGTACTTC. Translation gives CAISESFGGAQKTQYF.